This T cell receptor (beta chain) was observed in a study of blood T cell repertoires in COVID-19. At the level of the study: Italy, Spain and the United States were the sources of the convalescent and acute COVID-19 samples. From T cells, B-cell-depleted T cells, or PBMCs came the material, which was cDNA or gDNA.

As processed by the authors: By means of reference gene primer amplification, nucleated cell counts were estimated. Assay used: immunoSEQ multiplex PCR; TCRdb lists only in-frame clones, some missing. V, J and clone size are taken as reported in that table, and D and trimming were inferred from the DNA itself. The sample has fewer than 45,000 clones, around nine tenths seen once. From germline, CDR1 is SEHNR and CDR2 FQNEAQ (reference sequence). The V and J ends lost 7 bases and 2 bases respectively, with 18 bases between them. The CDR3 spans 15 residues. This TCR came from a middle-aged woman with acute or convalescent COVID-19. The sample consisted of peripheral blood. V is TRBV7-9 and J is TRBJ2-7, with a tentative D call TRBD1 (6 bases). The CDR3 DNA sequence: TGTGCCAGCACCTTCGGACAGCCGCCCACCTACGAGCAGTACTTC. It specifies CASTFGQPPTYEQYF.